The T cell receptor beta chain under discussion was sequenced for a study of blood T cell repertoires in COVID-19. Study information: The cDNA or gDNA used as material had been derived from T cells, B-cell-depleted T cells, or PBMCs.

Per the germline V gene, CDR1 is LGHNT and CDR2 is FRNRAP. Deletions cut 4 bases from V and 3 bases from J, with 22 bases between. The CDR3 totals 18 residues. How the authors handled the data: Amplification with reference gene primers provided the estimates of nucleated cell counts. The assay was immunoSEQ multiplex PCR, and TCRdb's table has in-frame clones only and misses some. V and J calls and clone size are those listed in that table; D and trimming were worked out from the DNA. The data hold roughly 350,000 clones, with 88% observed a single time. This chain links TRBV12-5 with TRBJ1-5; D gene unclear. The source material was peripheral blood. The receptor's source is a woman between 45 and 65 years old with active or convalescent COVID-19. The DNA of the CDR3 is TGTGCTAGTGGTTCCCCAAGTGCAGGCCCGTATCACAATCAGCCCCAGCATTTT. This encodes CASGSPSAGPYHNQPQHF.